The next 13 T cell receptor beta chains were all read from a single sample in a study of T cell responses to AZD1222 COVID-19 vaccine. Clones were sequenced by immunoSEQ multiplex PCR, and TCRdb holds only the in-frame ones, with some missing. The sample contains under 35,000 clones, approximately 89% of which appear only once. Sequenced here: peripheral blood, sampled on day 0 of AZD1222 vaccination. These TCRs come from an adult in good health.

The rearrangement uses TRBV7-2 and TRBJ1-6; TRBD1 matches 8 bases. V was pared by 4 bases and J by 7 bases, with 12 bases of the junction left unmatched. The CDR3 length is 17 residues. Germline V gene sequence: CDR1 SGHTA, CDR2 FQGNSA. The CDR3 loop is CASSSGGQAARNSPLHF. The DNA for the CDR3 is TGTGCCAGCAGCTCAGGGGGACAGGCGGCTAGGAATTCACCCCTCCACTTT.

The chain joins TRBV4-3 to TRBJ1-4, with 11 positions matching TRBD1. Per the germline V gene, CDR1 is LGHNA and CDR2 is YSLEER. This CDR3 is built from 16 residues. Trimming removed 3 bases from V and 5 bases from J; junction bases left unmatched: 5. CDR3 coding DNA: TGCGCCAGCAGCCAGGGAGGGGACAGGGGGAATGAAAAACTGTTTTTT. It yields the protein CASSQGGDRGNEKLFF.

V gene TRBV5-4 combines with J gene TRBJ2-3; D possibly corresponds to TRBD2 (7 bases). V gave up 9 bases and J gave up 0 bases, with 20 bases separating them. Germline-derived CDR1 and CDR2 are SGHNT and YYREEE (reference sequence). This CDR3 has 16 residues. CDR3 residues: CATMGGLRTSTDTQYF. The CDR3 region has the DNA TGTGCCACTATGGGGGGGCTCCGTACTAGCACAGATACGCAGTATTTT. Complete variable domain (other parts from reference TRBV5-4 and TRBJ2-3): ETGVTQSPTHLIKTRGQQVTLRCSSQSGHNTVSWYQQALGQGPQFIFQYYREEENGRGNFPPRFSGLQFPNYSSELNVNALELDDSALYLCATMGGLRTSTDTQYFGPGTRLTVL.

This clone was counted only a few times. The chain carries TRBV9 and TRBJ1-4; weak D call: TRBD1 (5 bases). The CDR3 loop spans 14 amino acids. Trimming took off 2 bases at V and 7 bases at J, with 12 bases between the two ends. CDR1 is SGDLS and CDR2 is YYNGEE in the germline V gene. The DNA of the CDR3 is TGTGCCAGCAGCGTGACAGTCCTAGCTGAAAAACTGTTTTTT. Translated: CASSVTVLAEKLFF.

The chain links TRBV14 to TRBJ1-4, with D perhaps matching TRBD1 (6 bases). CDR3 length equals 16 residues. Germline CDR1 is SGHDN and CDR2 is FVKESK. Trimming took off 4 bases at V and 7 bases at J, with 19 bases between the two ends. CDR3 DNA: TGTGCCAGCAGCCGGGGAGAACAGGGCAGAGGTGAAAAACTGTTTTTT. It encodes CASSRGEQGRGEKLFF.

The V gene is TRBV7-2, the J gene TRBJ1-2, with 7 bases lining up with TRBD1. The CDR3 is made up of 15 amino acids. CDR1 SGHTA and CDR2 FQGNSA come from the germline V gene. With V trimmed by 5 bases and J by 8 bases, 14 bases remained unmatched. CDR3 sequence (DNA): TGTGCCAGCAGCCCCTCGGGAGGGGGCGCAGAAGGCTACACCTTC. It yields the protein CASSPSGGGAEGYTF.

The chain recombines TRBV5-1 with TRBJ2-3; TRBD2 matches 12 bases. This CDR3 contains 18 residues. V was pared by 0 bases and J by 4 bases, with 9 bases of the junction left unmatched. Looked up from germline, CDR1 is SGHRS and CDR2 is YFSETQ. The CDR3 region has the DNA TGCGCCAGCAGCTTGGAATCTAGCGGGGGGGCGGTGCCAGATACGCAGTATTTT. This codes for CASSLESSGGAVPDTQYF.

The genes are TRBV11-2 and TRBJ2-7; D is perhaps TRBD2 (5 bases). The CDR3 contains 15 residues. Germline loops: CDR1 SGHAT, CDR2 FQNNGV. Trimming pared 1 base from V and 7 bases from J, leaving 17 bases between. This CDR3 reads CASSLVGRPEGEQYF. The CDR3 DNA reads as TGTGCCAGCAGCTTAGTGGGTCGTCCCGAGGGAGAGCAGTACTTC.

CDR3 protein: CASSYGRIVPDTQYF. The DNA for the CDR3 is TGCGCCAGCAGCTATGGACGGATTGTACCAGATACGCAGTATTTT. V is TRBV5-1 and J is TRBJ2-3; D unclear. Looked up from germline, CDR1 is SGHRS and CDR2 is YFSETQ. V lost 3 bases, J lost 4 bases, and 15 bases lay in between. The CDR3 is 15 residues long.

CDR3 protein: CATSDGQGNQETQYF. DNA of the CDR3: TGTGCCACCAGTGATGGACAGGGGAATCAAGAGACCCAGTACTTC. The rearrangement uses TRBV24-1 and TRBJ2-5; 9 bases match TRBD1. CDR1 KGHDR and CDR2 SFDVKD come from the germline V gene. This CDR3 is built from 15 residues. The trim removed 3 bases at V and 2 bases at J, leaving 3 bases unmatched.

The rearrangement links TRBV5-4 to TRBJ1-6; perhaps TRBD1 as D (6 bases). Germline V lookup: CDR1 SGHNT, CDR2 YYREEE (reference sequence). There are 15 residues in the CDR3. Trimming took 3 bases from V and 10 from J, leaving 17 bases between them. CDR3 sequence: CASSWGADLDSPLHF. The CDR3 coding sequence is TGTGCCAGCAGCTGGGGGGCAGACTTGGACTCACCCCTCCACTTT.

V usage is TRBV7-9 and J usage is TRBJ2-7; D may be TRBD2 (6 bases). Trimming cost V 2 bases and J 6 bases, with 14 bases left between them. CDR1 SEHNR and CDR2 FQNEAQ come from the germline V gene (reference sequence). This CDR3 has 14 amino acids. The CDR3 is CASSLPGLPIEQYF. The DNA of the CDR3 is TGTGCCAGCAGCTTACCGGGACTCCCAATCGAGCAGTACTTC.

This clone came up once. The V and J genes are TRBV6-5 and TRBJ1-1, with a tentative D call TRBD1 (5 bases). CDR1 MNHEY and CDR2 SVGAGI come from the germline V gene. This CDR3 spans 13 amino acids. Deletions cut 8 bases from V and 4 bases from J, with 14 bases between. The CDR3 region has the DNA TGTGCCAGCGGGGACGGGGTCGGCACTGAAGCTTTCTTT. Translating gives CASGDGVGTEAFF.